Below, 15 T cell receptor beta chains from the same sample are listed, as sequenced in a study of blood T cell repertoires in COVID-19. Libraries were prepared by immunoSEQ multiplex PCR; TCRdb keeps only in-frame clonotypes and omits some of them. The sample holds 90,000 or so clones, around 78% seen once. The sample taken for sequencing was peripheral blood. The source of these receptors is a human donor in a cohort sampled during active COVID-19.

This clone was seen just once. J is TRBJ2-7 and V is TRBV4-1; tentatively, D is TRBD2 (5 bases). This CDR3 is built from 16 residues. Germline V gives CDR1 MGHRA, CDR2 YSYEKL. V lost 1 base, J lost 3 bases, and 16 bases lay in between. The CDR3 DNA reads TGCGCCAGCAGCCAAGCCGTCCGGGGTCCCAACTACGAGCAGTACTTC. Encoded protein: CASSQAVRGPNYEQYF.

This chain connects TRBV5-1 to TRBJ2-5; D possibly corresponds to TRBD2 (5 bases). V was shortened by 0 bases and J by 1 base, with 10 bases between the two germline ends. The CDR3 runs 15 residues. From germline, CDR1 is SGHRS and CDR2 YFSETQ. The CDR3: CASSLGSALQETQYF. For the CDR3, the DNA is TGCGCCAGCAGCTTGGGTAGCGCACTCCAAGAGACCCAGTACTTC.

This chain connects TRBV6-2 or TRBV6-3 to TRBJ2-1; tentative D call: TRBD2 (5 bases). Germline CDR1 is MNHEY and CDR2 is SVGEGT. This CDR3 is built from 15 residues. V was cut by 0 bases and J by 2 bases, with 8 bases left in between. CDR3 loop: CASSYSAGPYNEQFF. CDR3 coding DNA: TGTGCCAGCAGTTACTCGGCGGGTCCCTACAATGAGCAGTTCTTC.

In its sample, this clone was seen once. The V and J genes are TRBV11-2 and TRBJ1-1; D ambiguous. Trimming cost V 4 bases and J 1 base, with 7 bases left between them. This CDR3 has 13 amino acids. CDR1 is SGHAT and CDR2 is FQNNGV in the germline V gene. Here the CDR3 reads CASSWERNTEAFF. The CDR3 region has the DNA TGTGCCAGCAGCTGGGAGCGGAACACTGAAGCTTTCTTT.

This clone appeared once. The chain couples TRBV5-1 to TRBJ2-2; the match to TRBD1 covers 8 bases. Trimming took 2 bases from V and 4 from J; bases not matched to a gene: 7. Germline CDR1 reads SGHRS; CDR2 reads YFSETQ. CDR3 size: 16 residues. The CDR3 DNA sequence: TGCGCCAGCAGCTTTAGTACAGGGGGGAGCACCGGGGAGCTGTTTTTT. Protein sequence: CASSFSTGGSTGELFF.

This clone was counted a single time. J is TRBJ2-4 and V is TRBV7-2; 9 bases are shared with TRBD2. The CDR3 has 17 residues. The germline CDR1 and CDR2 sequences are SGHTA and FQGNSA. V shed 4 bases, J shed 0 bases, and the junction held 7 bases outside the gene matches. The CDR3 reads CASSSTTSGVAKNIQYF. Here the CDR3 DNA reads TGTGCCAGCAGCTCCACGACTAGCGGAGTAGCCAAAAACATTCAGTACTTC.

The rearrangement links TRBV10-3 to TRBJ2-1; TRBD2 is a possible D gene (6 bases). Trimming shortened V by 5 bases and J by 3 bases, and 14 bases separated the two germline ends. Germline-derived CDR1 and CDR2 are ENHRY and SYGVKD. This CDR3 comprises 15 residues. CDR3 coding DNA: TGTGCCATCAGTCATGGGGGGAGCGACTACAATGAGCAGTTCTTC. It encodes CAISHGGSDYNEQFF.

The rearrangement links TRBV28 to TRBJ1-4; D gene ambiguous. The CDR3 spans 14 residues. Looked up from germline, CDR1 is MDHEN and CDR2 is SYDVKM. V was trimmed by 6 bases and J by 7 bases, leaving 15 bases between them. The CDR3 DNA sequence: TGTGCCAGCAGGAAGACAATTAATAGTGAAAAACTGTTTTTT. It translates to CASRKTINSEKLFF.

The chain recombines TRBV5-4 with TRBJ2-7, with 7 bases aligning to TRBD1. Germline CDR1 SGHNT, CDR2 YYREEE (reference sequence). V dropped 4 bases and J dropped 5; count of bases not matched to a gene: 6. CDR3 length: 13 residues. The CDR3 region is CASSPDRVHEQYF. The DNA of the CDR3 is TGTGCCAGCAGCCCAGACAGGGTCCACGAGCAGTACTTC.

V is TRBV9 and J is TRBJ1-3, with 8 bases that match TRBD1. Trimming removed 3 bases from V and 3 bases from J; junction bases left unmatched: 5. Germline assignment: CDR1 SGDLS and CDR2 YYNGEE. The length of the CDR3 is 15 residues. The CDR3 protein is CASSAPGQVGNTIYF. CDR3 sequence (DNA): TGTGCCAGCAGCGCACCGGGACAGGTTGGAAACACCATATATTTT.

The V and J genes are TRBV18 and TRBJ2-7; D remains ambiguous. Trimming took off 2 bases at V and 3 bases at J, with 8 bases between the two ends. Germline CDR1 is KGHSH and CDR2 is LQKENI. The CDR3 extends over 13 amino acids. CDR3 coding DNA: TGTGCCAGCTCACCATCTCCAGGCTACGAGCAGTACTTC. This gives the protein CASSPSPGYEQYF.

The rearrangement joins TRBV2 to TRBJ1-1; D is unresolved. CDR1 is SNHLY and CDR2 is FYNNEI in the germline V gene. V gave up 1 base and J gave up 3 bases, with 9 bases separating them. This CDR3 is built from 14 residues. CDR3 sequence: CASSEEAGYTEAFF. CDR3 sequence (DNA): TGTGCCAGCAGTGAAGAGGCGGGGTACACTGAAGCTTTCTTT.

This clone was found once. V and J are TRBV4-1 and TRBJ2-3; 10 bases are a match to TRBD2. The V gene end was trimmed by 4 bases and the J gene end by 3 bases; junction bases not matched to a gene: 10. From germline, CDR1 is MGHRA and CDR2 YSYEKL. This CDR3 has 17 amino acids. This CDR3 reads CASSPWGSGGPTDTQYF. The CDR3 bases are TGCGCCAGCAGCCCGTGGGGTAGCGGGGGGCCTACAGATACGCAGTATTTT.

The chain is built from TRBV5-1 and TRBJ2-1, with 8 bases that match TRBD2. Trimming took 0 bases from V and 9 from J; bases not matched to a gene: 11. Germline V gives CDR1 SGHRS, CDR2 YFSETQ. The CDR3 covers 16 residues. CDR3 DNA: TGCGCCAGCAGCTTGGAAATAGCGGGAACGGGCCTTGAGCAGTTCTTC. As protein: CASSLEIAGTGLEQFF.

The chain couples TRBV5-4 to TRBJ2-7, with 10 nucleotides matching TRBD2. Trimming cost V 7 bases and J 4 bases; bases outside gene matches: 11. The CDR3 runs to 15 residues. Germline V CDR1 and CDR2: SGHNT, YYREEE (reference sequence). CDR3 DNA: TGTGCCAGCTCCAGACGTACTAGCGGGACATACGAGCAGTACTTC. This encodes CASSRRTSGTYEQYF. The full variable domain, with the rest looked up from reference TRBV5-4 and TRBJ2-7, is ETGVTQSPTHLIKTRGQQVTLRCSSQSGHNTVSWYQQALGQGPQFIFQYYREEENGRGNFPPRFSGLQFPNYSSELNVNALELDDSALYLCASSRRTSGTYEQYFGPGTRLTVT.